The 24 T cell receptor beta chains listed next were all sequenced from one sample in a study of blood T cell repertoires in COVID-19. Clones were sequenced by immunoSEQ multiplex PCR, and TCRdb holds only the in-frame ones, with some missing. Here the sample spans about 350,000 clones, approximately 87% being singletons. Sequences were obtained from peripheral blood. These receptors originate from a woman between 50 and 59 years old with COVID-19, enrolled during active disease.

The chain uses TRBV3-1 (or the pseudogene TRBV3-2) and TRBJ1-1, with 7 bases aligning to TRBD1. The trim removed 2 bases at V and 8 bases at J, leaving 11 bases unmatched. The CDR3 sequence is 15 residues long. In germline, CDR1 is LGHDT, CDR2 YNNKEL (reference sequence). The CDR3 sequence is CASSQQTTGPTEAFF. CDR3 coding DNA: TGTGCCAGCAGCCAACAGACGACAGGGCCTACGGAAGCTTTCTTT.

V is TRBV7-2 and J is TRBJ2-7, with D possibly being TRBD2 (5 bases). The CDR3 extends over 15 amino acids. Germline CDR1 reads SGHTA; CDR2 reads FQGNSA. V was shortened by 5 bases and J by 0 bases, with 14 bases between the two germline ends. CDR3 amino acids: CASSPQLVSSYEQYF. CDR3 in DNA: TGTGCCAGCAGCCCCCAACTAGTAAGCTCCTACGAGCAGTACTTC. Filled out from reference TRBV7-2 and TRBJ2-7, the complete variable domain reads GAGVSQSPSNKVTEKGKDVELRCDPISGHTALYWYRQSLGQGLEFLIYFQGNSAPDKSGLPSDRFSAERTGGSVSTLTIQRTQQEDSAVYLCASSPQLVSSYEQYFGPGTRLTVT.

The genes are TRBV5-1 and TRBJ1-1; D perhaps matches TRBD1 (6 bases). The V gene's germline CDR1 is SGHRS and CDR2 YFSETQ. The ends were cut back, 3 bases at V and 2 bases at J, with 11 bases in the middle. This CDR3 has 14 residues. The CDR3 coding sequence is TGCGCCAGCAGCTACCGGGACACCAACACTGAAGCTTTCTTT. Translation: CASSYRDTNTEAFF.

DNA of the CDR3: TGTGCCAGCAGCTCCAGGGGACGCACTGAAGCTTTCTTT. This sequence encodes CASSSRGRTEAFF. The chain carries TRBV7-9 and TRBJ1-1; D possibly corresponds to TRBD1 (6 bases). Trimming removed 4 bases from V and 4 bases from J, with 10 bases in between. The CDR3 has 13 amino acids. Germline loops: CDR1 SEHNR, CDR2 FQNEAQ (reference sequence).

In this sample, this clone turned up once. The rearrangement joins TRBV20-1 to TRBJ1-5; weak D call: TRBD1 (5 bases). CDR3 size: 15 residues. Germline V lookup: CDR1 DFQATT, CDR2 SNEGSKA (reference sequence). V was cut by 3 bases and J by 2 bases, with 14 bases left in between. CDR3 residues: CSASRGTGGNQPQHF. DNA of the CDR3: TGCAGTGCTAGTCGTGGGACGGGAGGCAATCAGCCCCAGCATTTT.

This chain links TRBV6-4 with TRBJ2-3, with TRBD2 identical over 11 bases. Per germline, CDR1 MRHNA and CDR2 SNTAGT. The length of the CDR3 is 17 residues. Trimming removed 6 bases from V and 4 bases from J; junction bases left unmatched: 12. CDR3 nucleotide sequence: TGTGCCAGCAGCGACGTAGGACTAGCGGGCCGGGCAGATACGCAGTATTTT. Translated: CASSDVGLAGRADTQYF.

This chain uses TRBV7-3 with TRBJ2-2; D not resolved. Germline V CDR1 and CDR2: SGHTA, FQGTGA. The CDR3 extends over 13 amino acids. Trimming removed 5 bases at V and 4 bases at J, with 8 bases between. The CDR3 reads CASSPSVTGELFF. The CDR3 DNA is TGTGCCAGCAGCCCCAGTGTCACCGGGGAGCTGTTTTTT.

The rearrangement joins TRBV7-2 to TRBJ2-3; TRBD2 agrees at 11 bases. CDR3 size: 17 residues. V was pared by 6 bases and J by 6 bases, with 14 bases of the junction left unmatched. Per the germline V gene, CDR1 is SGHTA and CDR2 is FQGNSA. CDR3 nucleotide sequence: TGTGCCAGCAGGACCGGGGGTACTAGCGGGAGATGGGATACGCAGTATTTT. Its translation is CASRTGGTSGRWDTQYF.

The chain links TRBV11-3 to TRBJ1-1; 9 nucleotides align to TRBD1. There are 14 residues in the CDR3. Looked up from germline, CDR1 is SGHNT and CDR2 is YENEEA. V shed 3 bases and J 4 bases; nucleotides not matched to a gene: 3. The DNA of the CDR3 is TGTGCCAGCAGCTTCGGGACAGGGATCACTGAAGCTTTCTTT. This codes for CASSFGTGITEAFF.

V is TRBV24-1 and J is TRBJ2-5; 7 nucleotides agree with TRBD1. This CDR3 comprises 14 residues. CDR1 is KGHDR, CDR2 SFDVKD, per germline. The trim removed 4 bases at V and 7 bases at J, leaving 8 bases unmatched. The CDR3 loop reads CATSDRGGPGTQYF. CDR3 nucleotide sequence: TGTGCCACCAGTGACAGAGGGGGCCCAGGGACCCAGTACTTC.

The chain carries TRBV5-1 and TRBJ1-1; no definite D call. The CDR3 is 13 amino acids. Deletions cut 4 bases from V and 1 base from J, with 8 bases between. The germline V gene has CDR1 SGHRS and CDR2 YFSETQ. CDR3 residues: CASSIRENTEAFF. CDR3 nucleotide sequence: TGCGCCAGCAGCATCCGGGAGAACACTGAAGCTTTCTTT.

The V call is TRBV5-5, the J call TRBJ1-4; weak D call: TRBD1 (5 bases). The CDR3 sequence is 13 residues long. Germline values: CDR1 SGHKS, CDR2 YYEKEE (reference sequence). The ends were cut back, 8 bases at V and 3 bases at J, with 11 bases in the middle. The CDR3 DNA is TGTGCCAGTCGAAGGGGTGCTAATGAAAAACTGTTTTTT. Protein sequence: CASRRGANEKLFF.

The chain combines TRBV4-3 with TRBJ2-2, with TRBD1 matching 8 bases. This CDR3 is built from 14 residues. Trimming at V came to 3 bases and at J to 6 bases, leaving 3 bases not matched to a gene. The germline CDR1 and CDR2 sequences are LGHNA and YSLEER. This CDR3 is CASSQATGAGELFF. In DNA, the CDR3 is TGCGCCAGCAGCCAGGCGACAGGGGCCGGGGAGCTGTTTTTT.

This clone was observed a few times. This rearrangement joins TRBV7-9 to TRBJ1-4, with TRBD1 matching over 8 bases. V lost 5 bases, J lost 7 bases, and 9 bases stayed unmatched. CDR1 is SEHNR, CDR2 FQNEAQ, per germline (reference sequence). The CDR3 runs to 15 residues. The CDR3 DNA follows: TGTGCCAGCAGCCTCCAGGGGACAGGAGGTGAAAAACTGTTTTTT. Protein product: CASSLQGTGGEKLFF.

The chain couples TRBV19 to TRBJ2-3; D is ambiguous. CDR1 is LNHDA, CDR2 SQIVND, per germline (reference sequence). V lost 3 bases and J 0 bases, leaving 10 bases between the germline ends. The CDR3 loop spans 15 amino acids. The CDR3 reads CASSISGDSTDTQYF. The CDR3 bases are TGTGCCAGTAGTATCTCCGGAGATAGCACAGATACGCAGTATTTT.

The CDR3 nucleotides are TGTGCCAGCAGCTTAGGACTAGCGGTTTACACCGGGGAGCTGTTTTTT. Translated: CASSLGLAVYTGELFF. The chain links TRBV7-2 to TRBJ2-2; 9 positions match TRBD2. CDR1 and CDR2 from the germline V gene are SGHTA and FQGNSA. The CDR3 totals 16 residues. J lost 3 bases, V lost 1 base, and 3 bases had no gene match.

The chain employs TRBV29-1 and TRBJ2-3, with D unresolved. With 4 bases removed from V and 7 bases from J, the gap between germline ends came to 6 bases. The CDR3 totals 10 residues. Germline CDR1 SQVTM, CDR2 ANQGSEA. The CDR3 here is CSVAHNTQYF. Written as DNA, the CDR3 is TGCAGCGTTGCCCACAATACGCAGTATTTT.

This clone appeared a few times. The CDR3 loop reads CSASRENYGYTF. The CDR3, as DNA: TGCAGTGCTAGTCGAGAGAACTATGGCTACACCTTC. The genes are TRBV20-1 and TRBJ1-2; D is uncertain. V was clipped by 3 bases and J by 2 bases, with 7 bases between them. CDR3 length: 12 residues. Germline lookup yields CDR1 DFQATT and CDR2 SNEGSKA (reference sequence).

This chain connects TRBV24-1 to TRBJ1-2; D call uncertain. CDR1 KGHDR and CDR2 SFDVKD come from the germline V gene. V gave up 5 bases and J gave up 1 base, with 10 bases separating them. This CDR3 has 14 residues. CDR3 protein: CATSGRGLNYGYTF. The CDR3 DNA is TGTGCCACCAGTGGCAGAGGCCTTAACTATGGCTACACCTTC.

The chain uses TRBV19 and TRBJ1-3; 8 nucleotides match TRBD1. J was trimmed by 0 bases and V by 3 bases; bases with no gene match: 10. CDR1 and CDR2 (germline): LNHDA, SQIVND (reference sequence). The CDR3 contains 18 residues. CDR3 nucleotide sequence: TGTGCCAGTAGTATCGGGCAGGGGGCCTTTTTCTCTGGAAACACCATATATTTT. Translated: CASSIGQGAFFSGNTIYF.

The chain is built from TRBV5-5 and TRBJ1-2, with unresolved D. Looked up from germline, CDR1 is SGHKS and CDR2 is YYEKEE (reference sequence). The CDR3 covers 15 residues. V dropped 1 base and J dropped 1 base, with 11 bases sitting between them. The CDR3 DNA reads as TGTGCCAGCAGCTTGACGTCGGTAGTTAACTATGGCTACACCTTC. As protein: CASSLTSVVNYGYTF.

This chain uses TRBV5-1 with TRBJ2-7; TRBD2 might be the D (6 bases). The V end lost 0 bases, the J end lost 5 bases, and 15 bases lay between the germline ends. The length of the CDR3 is 15 residues. Germline V gene data show CDR1 as SGHRS and CDR2 as YFSETQ. CDR3 in DNA: TGCGCCAGCAGCTTGGAGAGGCGGGGTAGGGACGAGCAGTACTTC. This gives the protein CASSLERRGRDEQYF.

The chain is built from TRBV4-2 and TRBJ1-2; D unresolved. Germline V gene sequence: CDR1 LGHNA, CDR2 YNFKEQ. The ends were cut back, 0 bases at V and 0 bases at J, with 11 bases in the middle. The CDR3 contains 16 residues. The CDR3 DNA reads as TGTGCCAGCAGCCAAGAGGTTCAGGAAACTAACTATGGCTACACCTTC. Protein product: CASSQEVQETNYGYTF.

The chain links TRBV18 to TRBJ2-5, with 7 bases aligning to TRBD1. In germline, CDR1 is KGHSH, CDR2 LQKENI. The CDR3 has 15 amino acids. J was trimmed by 4 bases and V by 3 bases; bases with no gene match: 8. The CDR3 coding sequence is TGTGCCAGCTCACCGCCTACAGGGGTGGGAGAGACCCAGTACTTC. It translates to CASSPPTGVGETQYF.